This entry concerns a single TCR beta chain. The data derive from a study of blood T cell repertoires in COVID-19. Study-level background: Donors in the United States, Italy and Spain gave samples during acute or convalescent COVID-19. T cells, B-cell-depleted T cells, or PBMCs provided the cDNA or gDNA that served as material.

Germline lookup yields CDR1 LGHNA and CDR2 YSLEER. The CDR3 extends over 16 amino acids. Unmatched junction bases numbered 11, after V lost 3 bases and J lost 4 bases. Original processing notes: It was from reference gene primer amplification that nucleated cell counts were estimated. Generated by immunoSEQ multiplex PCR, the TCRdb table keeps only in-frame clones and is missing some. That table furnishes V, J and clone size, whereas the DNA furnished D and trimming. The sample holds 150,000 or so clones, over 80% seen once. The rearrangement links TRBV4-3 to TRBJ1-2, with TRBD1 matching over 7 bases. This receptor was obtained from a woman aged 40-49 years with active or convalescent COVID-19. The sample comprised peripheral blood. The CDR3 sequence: CASSHLSTGTPYGYTF. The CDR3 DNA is TGCGCCAGCAGCCACCTTTCGACAGGGACTCCCTATGGCTACACCTTC.